This T cell receptor beta chain comes out of a study of blood T cell repertoires in COVID-19. Study-level background: The analysed material was cDNA or gDNA that came from T cells, B-cell-depleted T cells, or PBMCs.

V dropped 0 bases and J dropped 9; count of bases not matched to a gene: 4. Germline lookup yields CDR1 ENHRY and CDR2 SYGVKD. The CDR3 is 15 residues long. TCRdb's copy holds only in-frame clones and misses some; the assay was immunoSEQ multiplex PCR. This table holds 150,000 or so clones, roughly 88% found once. Participants were aged roughly 18 to 89 years, lived in around 22 US areas, and enrolled virtually. The chain uses TRBV10-3 and TRBJ2-1, with TRBD2 identical over 11 bases. This receptor was obtained from a man between 65 and 85 years old who had been exposed to COVID-19. The sample comprised PBMCs or T cells enriched from blood (not recorded which). The CDR3 protein is CAISESLAGEGEQFF. CDR3 nucleotides: TGTGCCATCAGTGAGTCACTAGCGGGAGAGGGTGAGCAGTTCTTC.